The following is a T cell receptor beta chain sequence with its context. V gave up 2 bases and J gave up 7 bases, with 13 bases separating them. Germline V CDR1 and CDR2: SGHTS, YDEGEE. The CDR3 runs to 15 residues. Assay used: immunoSEQ multiplex PCR; TCRdb lists only in-frame clones, some missing. The table shows 200,000 to 250,000 clones, with 80% to 90% occurring only once. The source of the sample is a study of blood T cell repertoires in COVID-19. Turning to the study itself: From the United States, Italy and Spain came samples of acute and convalescent COVID-19.

The source material was peripheral blood. The chain employs TRBV5-8 and TRBJ1-6; a weak D match, TRBD1 (6 bases). The sequence was collected from a man in his fifties or sixties with acute or convalescent COVID-19. The CDR3: CASSFSGHHNSPLHF. As DNA, the CDR3 is TGTGCCAGCAGCTTCTCGGGACACCACAATTCACCCCTCCACTTT.